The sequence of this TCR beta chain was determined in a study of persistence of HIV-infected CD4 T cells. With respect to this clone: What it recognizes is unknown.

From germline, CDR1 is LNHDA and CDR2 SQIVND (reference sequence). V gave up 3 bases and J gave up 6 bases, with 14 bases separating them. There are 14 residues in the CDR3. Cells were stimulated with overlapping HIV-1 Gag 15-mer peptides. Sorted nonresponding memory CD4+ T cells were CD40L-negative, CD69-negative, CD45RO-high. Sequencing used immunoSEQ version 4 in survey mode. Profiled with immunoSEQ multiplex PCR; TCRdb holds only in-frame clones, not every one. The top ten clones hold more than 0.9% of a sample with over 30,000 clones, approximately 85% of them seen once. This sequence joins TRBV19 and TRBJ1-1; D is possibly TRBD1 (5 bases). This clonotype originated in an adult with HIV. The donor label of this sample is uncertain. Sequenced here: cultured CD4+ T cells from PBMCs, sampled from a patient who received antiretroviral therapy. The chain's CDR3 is CASSIWQGKSEAFF. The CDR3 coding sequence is TGTGCCAGTAGTATTTGGCAGGGTAAATCTGAAGCTTTCTTT.